Presented here are 8 T cell receptor beta chains from one specimen sequenced in a study of shared clonotypes between healthy human individuals (dated by TCRdb to the early 2020s). Libraries came from the immunoSEQ multiplex PCR assay. TCRdb mirrors the immuneACCESS table, restricted to in-frame sequences. Some clones are absent from its copies; in checked studies, under half trace to an unresolved V gene, and the reason for the others is unknown. For this sample there are more than 2 million clones; about 95% appear just once. About 1.1% of the sample is taken by the ten largest. For the CD8 naive samples, CD45RO-negative cells were positively selected for CCR7, yielding a CD45RA+CCR7+ population from which TemRA cells were excluded. Material: naive CD8+ T cells sorted from blood. This sample's cell subset or site label indicates: CD45RA+CCR7+. These receptors came from a man aged 18 to 30 in good health.

The chain has TRBV6-1 and TRBJ2-1, with D perhaps matching TRBD2 (6 bases). Trimming stripped 3 bases from V and 6 bases from J, with 18 bases between. Germline V CDR1 and CDR2: MNHNS, SASEGT. The CDR3 consists of 16 residues. CDR3 loop: CASSEGLHFPFNEQFF. In nucleotides, the CDR3 is TGTGCCAGCAGTGAGGGACTCCATTTTCCGTTCAATGAGCAGTTCTTC.

The chain couples TRBV13 to TRBJ2-3, with D unresolved. The CDR3 is 12 amino acids. The germline CDR1 and CDR2 sequences are PRHDT and FYEKMQ (reference sequence). V lost 5 bases and J lost 5, with 8 bases in between. The CDR3 region is CASSPLRDTQYF. Here the CDR3 DNA reads TGTGCCAGCAGCCCCCTGAGAGATACGCAGTATTTT.

The CDR3 spells CASSVGYDYNEQFF. The CDR3 DNA reads as TGTGCCAGCAGCGTGGGCTACGACTACAATGAGCAGTTCTTC. The gene calls are TRBV9 and TRBJ2-1; D ambiguous. V was shortened by 2 bases and J by 3 bases, with 9 bases between the two germline ends. This CDR3 contains 14 residues. The germline gives CDR1 SGDLS, CDR2 YYNGEE.

V gene TRBV19 combines with J gene TRBJ1-1; no reliable D call. CDR1 is LNHDA and CDR2 is SQIVND in the germline V gene (reference sequence). This CDR3 is built from 12 residues. Deletions cut 8 bases from V and 2 bases from J, with 9 bases between. CDR3 coding DNA: TGTGCCAGTGCTATCATAAACACTGAAGCTTTCTTT. Translation gives CASAIINTEAFF.

This sequence joins TRBV6-5 and TRBJ2-2; possibly TRBD1 or TRBD2 for D (5 bases each). The CDR3 runs 15 residues. V was trimmed by 0 bases and J by 5 bases, leaving 10 bases between them. Germline CDR1 is MNHEY and CDR2 is SVGAGI. The CDR3 spells CASSYSVGETGELFF. The CDR3, as DNA: TGTGCCAGCAGTTACTCGGTGGGGGAAACCGGGGAGCTGTTTTTT.

The rearrangement joins TRBV4-1 to TRBJ2-1, with TRBD1 matching over 12 bases. The CDR3 loop spans 14 amino acids. Trimming cost V 7 bases and J 9 bases; bases outside gene matches: 7. Germline-derived CDR1 and CDR2 are MGHRA and YSYEKL. CDR3 amino acids: CASTRDRGLGEQFF. The CDR3 DNA reads as TGCGCCAGCACCCGGGACAGGGGGCTCGGTGAGCAGTTCTTC.

The chain employs TRBV5-6 and TRBJ2-1; D possibly corresponds to TRBD1 (6 bases). This CDR3 has 16 residues. The V end lost 0 bases, the J end lost 5 bases, and 15 bases lay between the germline ends. From germline, CDR1 is SGHDT and CDR2 YYEEEE. The CDR3 nucleotides read TGTGCCAGCAGCTTGGTCTCTGAGGGGGTTCACAATGAGCAGTTCTTC. Its translation is CASSLVSEGVHNEQFF.

This chain uses TRBV7-9 with TRBJ2-2, with D tentatively TRBD1 (7 bases). Trimming took 8 bases from V and 5 from J, leaving 21 bases between them. This CDR3 has 16 residues. CDR1 and CDR2 from the germline V gene are SEHNR and FQNEAQ (reference sequence). CDR3 sequence: CASSHPDRAGTGELFF. The CDR3 bases are TGTGCCAGCTCCCATCCCGACAGGGCGGGGACCGGGGAGCTGTTTTTT.